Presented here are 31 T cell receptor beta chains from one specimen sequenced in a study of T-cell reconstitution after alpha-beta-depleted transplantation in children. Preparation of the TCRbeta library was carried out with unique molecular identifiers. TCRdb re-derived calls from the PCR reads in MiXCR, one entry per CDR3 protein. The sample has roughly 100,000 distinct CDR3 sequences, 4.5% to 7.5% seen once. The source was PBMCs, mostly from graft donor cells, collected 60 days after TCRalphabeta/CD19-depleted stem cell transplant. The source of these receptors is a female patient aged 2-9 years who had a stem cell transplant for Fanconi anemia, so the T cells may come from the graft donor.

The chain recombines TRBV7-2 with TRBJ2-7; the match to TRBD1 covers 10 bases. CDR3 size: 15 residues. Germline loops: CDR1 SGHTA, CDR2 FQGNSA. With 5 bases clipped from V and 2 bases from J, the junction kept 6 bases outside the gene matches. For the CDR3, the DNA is TGTGCCAGCAGCCCCCGGGACAGGGGACCCTACGAGCAGTACTTC. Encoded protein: CASSPRDRGPYEQYF.

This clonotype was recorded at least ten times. The CDR3 region has the DNA TGTGCCAGCAGCAAACAGGACAGGGGAAACGAGCAGTACTTC. Translated, it gives CASSKQDRGNEQYF. The J gene is TRBJ2-7, the V gene TRBV28; 9 nucleotides align to TRBD1. CDR3 length equals 14 residues. In germline, CDR1 is MDHEN, CDR2 SYDVKM. V gave up 6 bases and J gave up 5 bases; unmatched junction bases: 8.

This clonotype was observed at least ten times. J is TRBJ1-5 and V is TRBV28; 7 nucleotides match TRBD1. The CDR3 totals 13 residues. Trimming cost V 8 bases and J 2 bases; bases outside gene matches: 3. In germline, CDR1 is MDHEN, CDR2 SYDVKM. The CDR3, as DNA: TGTGCCAGCGGTACAGGGGGCAATCAGCCCCAGCATTTT. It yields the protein CASGTGGNQPQHF.

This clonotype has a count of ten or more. In nucleotides, the CDR3 is TGTGCCAGCAGTTTATGGCCGGGACATTGGAACACCGGGGAGCTGTTTTTT. Translating it yields CASSLWPGHWNTGELFF. The V and J genes are TRBV28 and TRBJ2-2, with D possibly TRBD1 on 6 matching bases. The CDR3 runs to 17 residues. Germline V gene sequence: CDR1 MDHEN, CDR2 SYDVKM. The germline V and J ends were trimmed by 0 bases and 1 base, with 12 bases remaining between them.

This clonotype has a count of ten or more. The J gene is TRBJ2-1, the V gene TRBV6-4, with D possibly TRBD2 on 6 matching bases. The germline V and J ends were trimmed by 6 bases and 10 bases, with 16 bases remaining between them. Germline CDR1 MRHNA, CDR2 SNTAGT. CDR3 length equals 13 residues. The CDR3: CASSRSGGGEQFF. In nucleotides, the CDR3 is TGTGCCAGCAGCCGGTCCGGGGGAGGAGAGCAGTTCTTC.

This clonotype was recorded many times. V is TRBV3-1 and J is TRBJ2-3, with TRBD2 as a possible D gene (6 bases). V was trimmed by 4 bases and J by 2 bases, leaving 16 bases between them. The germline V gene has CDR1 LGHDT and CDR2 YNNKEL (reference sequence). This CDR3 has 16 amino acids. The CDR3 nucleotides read TGTGCCAGCAGCCTTCGCGGGACCGCTAACACAGATACGCAGTATTTT. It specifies CASSLRGTANTDTQYF.

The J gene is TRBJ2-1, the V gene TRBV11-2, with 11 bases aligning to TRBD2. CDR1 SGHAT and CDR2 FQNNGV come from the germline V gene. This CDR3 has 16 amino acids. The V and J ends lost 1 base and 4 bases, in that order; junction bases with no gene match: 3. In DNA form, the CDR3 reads TGTGCCAGCAGCTTAGGACTAGCGGGGAATTACAATGAGCAGTTCTTC. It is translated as CASSLGLAGNYNEQFF.

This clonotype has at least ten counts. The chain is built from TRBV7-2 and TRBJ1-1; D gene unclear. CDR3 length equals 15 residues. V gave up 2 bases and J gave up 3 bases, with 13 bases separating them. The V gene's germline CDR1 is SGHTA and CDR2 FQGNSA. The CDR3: CASSLLGSEYTEAFF. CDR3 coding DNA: TGTGCCAGCAGCTTACTCGGCAGTGAATACACTGAAGCTTTCTTT.

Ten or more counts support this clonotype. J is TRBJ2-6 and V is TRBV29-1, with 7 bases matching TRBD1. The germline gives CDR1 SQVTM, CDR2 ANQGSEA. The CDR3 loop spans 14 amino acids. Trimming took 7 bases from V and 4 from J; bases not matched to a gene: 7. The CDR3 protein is CSALTGFGANVLTF. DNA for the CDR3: TGCAGCGCCCTGACAGGGTTCGGGGCCAACGTCCTGACTTTC.

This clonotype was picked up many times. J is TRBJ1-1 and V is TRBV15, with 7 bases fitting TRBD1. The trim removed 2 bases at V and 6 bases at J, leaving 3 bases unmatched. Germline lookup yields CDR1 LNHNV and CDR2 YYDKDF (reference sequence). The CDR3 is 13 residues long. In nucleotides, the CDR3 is TGTGCCACCAGCAGACGGACAGGCCCTGAAGCTTTCTTT. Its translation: CATSRRTGPEAFF.

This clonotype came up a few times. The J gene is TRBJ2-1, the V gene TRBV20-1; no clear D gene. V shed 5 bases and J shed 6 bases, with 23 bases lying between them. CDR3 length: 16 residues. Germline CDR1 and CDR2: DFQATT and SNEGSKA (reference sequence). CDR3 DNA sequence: TGCAGTGCTTCCTCACAAGGGCATTACTACCTCAATGAGCAGTTCTTC. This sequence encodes CSASSQGHYYLNEQFF.

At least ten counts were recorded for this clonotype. The chain's CDR3 is CASSLQGLLSGELFF. In DNA, the CDR3 is TGTGCCAGCAGCCTACAGGGTTTATTATCCGGGGAGCTGTTTTTT. This sequence joins TRBV2 and TRBJ2-2; possible D gene TRBD1, 6 bases. Trimming removed 6 bases at V and 6 bases at J, with 17 bases between. Germline V gives CDR1 SNHLY, CDR2 FYNNEI. The CDR3 sequence is 15 residues long.

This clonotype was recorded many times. The CDR3 bases are TGTGCCAGCAGTTTGGGTGAAAAACTGTTTTTT. It encodes CASSLGEKLFF. The chain employs TRBV12-3 or TRBV12-4 and TRBJ1-4; no firm D call. The CDR3 contains 11 residues. Trimming cost V 3 bases and J 7 bases, with 3 bases left between them.

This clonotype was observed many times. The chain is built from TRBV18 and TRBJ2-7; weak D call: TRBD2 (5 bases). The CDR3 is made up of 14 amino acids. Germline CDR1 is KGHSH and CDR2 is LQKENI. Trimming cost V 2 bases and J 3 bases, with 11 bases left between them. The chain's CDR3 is CASSPKAGLYEQYF. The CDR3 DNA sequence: TGTGCCAGCTCACCAAAGGCCGGACTCTACGAGCAGTACTTC.

This CDR3 reads CASSFPSMLDEAGISTDTQYF. CDR3 in DNA: TGTGCCAGCAGTTTCCCCAGTATGTTGGATGAAGCGGGGATATCCACAGATACGCAGTATTTT. The rearrangement joins TRBV28 to TRBJ2-3, with 7 positions matching TRBD2. The CDR3 is 21 amino acids. Trimming at V came to 3 bases and at J to 2 bases, leaving 23 bases not matched to a gene. CDR1 is MDHEN and CDR2 is SYDVKM in the germline V gene.

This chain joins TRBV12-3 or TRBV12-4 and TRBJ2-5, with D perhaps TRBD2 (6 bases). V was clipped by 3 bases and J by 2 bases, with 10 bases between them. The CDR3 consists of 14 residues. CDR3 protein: CASSFISGQETQYF. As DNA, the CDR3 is TGTGCCAGCAGTTTTATTAGCGGTCAAGAGACCCAGTACTTC.

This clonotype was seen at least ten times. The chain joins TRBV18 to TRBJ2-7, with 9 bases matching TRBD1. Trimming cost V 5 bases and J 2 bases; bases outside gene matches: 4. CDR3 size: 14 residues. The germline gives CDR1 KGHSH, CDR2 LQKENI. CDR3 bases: TGTGCCAGCTCAACGGGACAGGGAACCTACGAGCAGTACTTC. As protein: CASSTGQGTYEQYF. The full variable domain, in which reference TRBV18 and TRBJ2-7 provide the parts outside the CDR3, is NAGVMQNPRHLVRRRGQEARLRCSPMKGHSHVYWYRQLPEEGLKFMVYLQKENIIDESGMPKERFSAEFPKEGPSILRIQQVVRGDSAAYFCASSTGQGTYEQYFGPGTRLTVT.

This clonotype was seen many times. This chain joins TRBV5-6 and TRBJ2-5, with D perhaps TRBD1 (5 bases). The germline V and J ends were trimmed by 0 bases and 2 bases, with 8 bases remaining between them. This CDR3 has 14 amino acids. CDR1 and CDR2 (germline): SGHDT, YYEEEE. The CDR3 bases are TGTGCCAGCAGCTTGGAGGCAGGGCAAGAGACCCAGTACTTC. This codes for CASSLEAGQETQYF.

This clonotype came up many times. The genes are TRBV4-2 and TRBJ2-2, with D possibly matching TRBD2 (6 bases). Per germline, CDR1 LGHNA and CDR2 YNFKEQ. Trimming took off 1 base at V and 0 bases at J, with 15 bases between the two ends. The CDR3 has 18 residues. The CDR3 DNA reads TGTGCCAGCAGCCAAGGGGTTAGCGGCCCTACGAACACCGGGGAGCTGTTTTTT. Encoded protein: CASSQGVSGPTNTGELFF.

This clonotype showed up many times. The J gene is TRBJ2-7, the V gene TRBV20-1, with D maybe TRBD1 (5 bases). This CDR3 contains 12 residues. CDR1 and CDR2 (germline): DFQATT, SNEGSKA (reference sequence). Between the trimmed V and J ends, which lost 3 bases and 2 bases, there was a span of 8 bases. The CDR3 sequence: CSASDSPYEQYF. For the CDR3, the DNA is TGCAGTGCTAGCGACAGTCCCTACGAGCAGTACTTC.

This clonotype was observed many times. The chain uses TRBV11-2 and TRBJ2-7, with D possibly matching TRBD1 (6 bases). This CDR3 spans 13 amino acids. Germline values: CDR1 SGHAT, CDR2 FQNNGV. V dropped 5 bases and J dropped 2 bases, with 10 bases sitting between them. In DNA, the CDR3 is TGTGCCAGCAGCCGCTGGGGGCCCTACGAGCAGTACTTC. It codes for CASSRWGPYEQYF.

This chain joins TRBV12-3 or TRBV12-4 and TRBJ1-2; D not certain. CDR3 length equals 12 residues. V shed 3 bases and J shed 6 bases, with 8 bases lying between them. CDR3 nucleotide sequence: TGTGCCAGCAGTTTTTCGGGGAATGGCTACACCTTC. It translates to CASSFSGNGYTF.

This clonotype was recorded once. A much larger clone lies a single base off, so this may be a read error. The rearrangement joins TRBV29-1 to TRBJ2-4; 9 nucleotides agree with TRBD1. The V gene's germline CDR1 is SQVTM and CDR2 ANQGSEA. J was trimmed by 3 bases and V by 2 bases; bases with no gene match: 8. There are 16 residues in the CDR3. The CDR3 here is CSVEYCAGQGKNIQYF. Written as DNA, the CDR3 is TGCAGCGTTGAATATTGTGCGGGACAGGGCAAAAACATTCAGTACTTC.

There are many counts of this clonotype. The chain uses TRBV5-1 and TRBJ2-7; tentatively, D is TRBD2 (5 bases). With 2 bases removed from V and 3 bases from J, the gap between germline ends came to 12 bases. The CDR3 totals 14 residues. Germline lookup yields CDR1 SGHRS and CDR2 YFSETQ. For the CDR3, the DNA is TGCGCCAGCAGCTTTGAGACGGAGGTCTACGAGCAGTACTTC. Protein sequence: CASSFETEVYEQYF. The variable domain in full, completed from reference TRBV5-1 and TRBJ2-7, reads KAGVTQTPRYLIKTRGQQVTLSCSPISGHRSVSWYQQTPGQGLQFLFEYFSETQRNKGNFPGRFSGRQFSNSRSEMNVSTLELGDSALYLCASSFETEVYEQYFGPGTRLTVT.

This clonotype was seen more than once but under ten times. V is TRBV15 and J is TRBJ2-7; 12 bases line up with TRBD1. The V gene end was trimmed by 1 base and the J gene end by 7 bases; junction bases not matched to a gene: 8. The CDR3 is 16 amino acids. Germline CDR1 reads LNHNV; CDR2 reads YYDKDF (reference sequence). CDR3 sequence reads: CATSRGPGTGGEEQYF. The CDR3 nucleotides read TGTGCCACCAGCAGAGGTCCGGGGACAGGGGGCGAGGAGCAGTACTTC.

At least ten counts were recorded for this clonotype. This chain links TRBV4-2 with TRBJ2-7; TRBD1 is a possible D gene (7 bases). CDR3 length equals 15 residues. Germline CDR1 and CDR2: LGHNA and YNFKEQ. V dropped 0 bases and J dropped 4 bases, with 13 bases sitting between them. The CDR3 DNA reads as TGTGCCAGCAGCCAAGATAGCAGGGGGGTATACGAGCAGTACTTC. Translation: CASSQDSRGVYEQYF.

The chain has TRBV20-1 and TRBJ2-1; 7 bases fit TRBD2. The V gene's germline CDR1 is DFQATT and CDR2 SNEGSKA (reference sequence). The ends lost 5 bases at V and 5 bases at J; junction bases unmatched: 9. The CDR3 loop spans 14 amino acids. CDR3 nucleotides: TGCAGTGCTGGGAGGGGCTGGGGTAACAATGAGCAGTTCTTC. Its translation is CSAGRGWGNNEQFF.

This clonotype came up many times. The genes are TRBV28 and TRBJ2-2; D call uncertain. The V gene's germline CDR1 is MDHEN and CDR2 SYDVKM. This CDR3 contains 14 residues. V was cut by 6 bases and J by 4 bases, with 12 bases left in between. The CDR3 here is CASRLLDLTGELFF. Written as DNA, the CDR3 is TGTGCCAGCAGGCTCTTGGACCTCACCGGGGAGCTGTTTTTT.

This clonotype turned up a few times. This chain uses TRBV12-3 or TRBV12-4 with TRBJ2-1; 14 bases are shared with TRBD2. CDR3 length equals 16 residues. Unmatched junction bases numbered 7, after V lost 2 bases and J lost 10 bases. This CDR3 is CASSLSGLAGGSEQFF. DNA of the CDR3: TGTGCCAGCAGTTTAAGTGGACTAGCGGGAGGAAGCGAGCAGTTCTTC.

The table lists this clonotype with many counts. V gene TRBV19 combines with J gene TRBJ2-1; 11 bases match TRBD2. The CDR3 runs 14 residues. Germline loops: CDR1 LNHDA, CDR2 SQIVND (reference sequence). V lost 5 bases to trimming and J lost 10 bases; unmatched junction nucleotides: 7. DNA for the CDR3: TGTGCCAGTAGTGCACTAGCGGGGGCAGGCGAGCAGTTCTTC. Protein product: CASSALAGAGEQFF.

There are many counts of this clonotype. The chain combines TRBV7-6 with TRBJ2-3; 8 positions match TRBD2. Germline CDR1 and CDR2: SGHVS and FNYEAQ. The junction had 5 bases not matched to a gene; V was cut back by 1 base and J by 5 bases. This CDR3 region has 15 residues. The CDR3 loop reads CASSLGTSNGDTQYF. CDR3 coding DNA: TGTGCCAGCAGCTTAGGGACTAGCAATGGAGATACGCAGTATTTT. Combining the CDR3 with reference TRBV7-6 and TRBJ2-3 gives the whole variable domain GAGVSQSPRYKVTKRGQDVALRCDPISGHVSLYWYRQALGQGPEFLTYFNYEAQQDKSGLPNDRFSAERPEGSISTLTIQRTEQRDSAMYRCASSLGTSNGDTQYFGPGTRLTVL.